These 12 T cell receptor beta chains came from one sample sequenced in a study of T-cell reconstitution after alpha-beta-depleted transplantation in children. Using unique molecular identifiers, the investigators prepared the TCRbeta library. TCRdb analysed the PCR reads with MiXCR anew, one entry per CDR3 protein. The sample records some 590,000 distinct CDR3 sequences, approximately 10% being singletons. Sequenced here: PBMCs from the stem cell graft donor, sampled from the stem cell graft. These TCRs come from a human donor who donated a stem cell graft to a child with acute myeloid leukemia.

The CDR3 coding sequence is TGTGCCAGCAGCCCTTCCCTAGCGACAGCCTACGAGCAGTACTTC. It is translated as CASSPSLATAYEQYF. This chain joins TRBV3-1 and TRBJ2-7, with D possibly being TRBD2 (6 bases). The CDR3 is made up of 15 amino acids. Germline values: CDR1 LGHDT, CDR2 YNNKEL (reference sequence). V was cut by 4 bases and J by 2 bases, with 15 bases left in between.

The CDR3 is CASSQGRELQREFYEQYF. CDR3 bases: TGTGCCAGCAGCCAAGGGAGGGAGCTTCAGCGGGAGTTCTACGAGCAGTACTTC. The chain joins TRBV3-1 to TRBJ2-7; 8 bases agree with TRBD2. With 1 base clipped from V and 3 bases from J, the junction kept 14 bases outside the gene matches. Germline V gene sequence: CDR1 LGHDT, CDR2 YNNKEL (reference sequence). The CDR3 is 18 amino acids.

A note on this clonotype: One junction end disagrees with the germline gene, perhaps due to a read error. The genes are TRBV9 and TRBJ2-1; possibly TRBD2 for D (5 bases). This CDR3 has 15 residues. Germline loops: CDR1 SGDLS, CDR2 YYNGEE. For the CDR3, the DNA is TGTGCCAGCAGCGTAGATAGCGTATCCTACTATGAGCAGTTCTTC. It translates to CASSVDSVSYYEQFF.

This clonotype was found many times. The chain links TRBV3-1 to TRBJ2-1; perhaps TRBD2 as D (5 bases). The CDR3 is made up of 16 amino acids. The germline CDR1 and CDR2 sequences are LGHDT and YNNKEL (reference sequence). V was clipped by 4 bases and J by 8 bases, with 21 bases between them. The CDR3 sequence: CASSPHQVEVWHEQFF. The CDR3, as DNA: TGTGCCAGCAGCCCACACCAAGTGGAGGTCTGGCATGAGCAGTTCTTC.

This clonotype came up many times. This chain connects TRBV28 to TRBJ2-7; D might be TRBD2 (6 bases). In germline, CDR1 is MDHEN, CDR2 SYDVKM. CDR3 size: 12 residues. V was trimmed by 2 bases and J by 6 bases, leaving 8 bases between them. The CDR3 coding sequence is TGTGCCAGCAGTTTACCGCGGGGCGAGCAGTACTTC. It is translated as CASSLPRGEQYF.

The chain uses TRBV30 and TRBJ2-1, with D possibly being TRBD1 (6 bases). The ends were cut back, 2 bases at V and 5 bases at J, with 13 bases in the middle. There are 14 residues in the CDR3. Germline lookup yields CDR1 GTSNPN and CDR2 SVGIG (reference sequence). In DNA form, the CDR3 reads TGTGCCTGGAGTCATGGGGGCGAAGACAATGAGCAGTTCTTC. It encodes CAWSHGGEDNEQFF. Complete variable domain (other parts from reference TRBV30 and TRBJ2-1): SQTIHQWPATLVQPVGSPLSLECTVEGTSNPNLYWYRQAAGRGLQLLFYSVGIGQISSEVPQNLSASRPQDRQFILSSKKLLLSDSGFYLCAWSHGGEDNEQFFGPGTRLTVL.

This clonotype has more than one count but fewer than ten. The CDR3 region is CASNSAGAGELFF. The CDR3 nucleotides read TGTGCCAGCAACTCGGCAGGGGCCGGGGAGCTGTTTTTT. V and J are TRBV7-9 and TRBJ2-2; a weak D match, TRBD1 (6 bases). This CDR3 contains 13 residues. V lost 7 bases to trimming and J lost 6 bases, with 12 bases between them. Germline lookup yields CDR1 SEHNR and CDR2 FQNEAQ (reference sequence). The entire variable domain, with the rest obtained from reference TRBV7-9 and TRBJ2-2, is as follows: DTGVSQNPRHKITKRGQNVTFRCDPISEHNRLYWYRQTLGQGPEFLTYFQNEAQLEKSRLLSDRFSAERPKGSFSTLEIQRTEQGDSAMYLCASNSAGAGELFFGEGSRLTVL.

The sample holds many counts of this clonotype. This chain uses TRBV20-1 with TRBJ2-7, with D tentatively TRBD1 or TRBD2 (6 bases each). Germline V gene lookup returns CDR1 DFQATT and CDR2 SNEGSKA (reference sequence). The CDR3 runs 12 residues. V dropped 3 bases and J dropped 6 bases, with 12 bases sitting between them. Written as DNA, the CDR3 is TGCAGTGCTAGGAAGGGGGGACGCGAGCAGTACTTC. Translated: CSARKGGREQYF.

V usage is TRBV18 and J usage is TRBJ1-2; D uncertain. Germline CDR1 KGHSH, CDR2 LQKENI. V was cut by 2 bases and J by 1 base, with 11 bases left in between. The CDR3 consists of 15 residues. DNA of the CDR3: TGTGCCAGCTCACCAGTCGAGGGCAGTAACTATGGCTACACCTTC. It codes for CASSPVEGSNYGYTF. The whole variable domain, filled in from reference TRBV18 and TRBJ1-2, reads NAGVMQNPRHLVRRRGQEARLRCSPMKGHSHVYWYRQLPEEGLKFMVYLQKENIIDESGMPKERFSAEFPKEGPSILRIQQVVRGDSAAYFCASSPVEGSNYGYTFGSGTRLTVV.

This clonotype was seen ten or more times. The genes are TRBV15 and TRBJ2-3, with unresolved D. This CDR3 comprises 17 residues. Per the germline V gene, CDR1 is LNHNV and CDR2 is YYDKDF (reference sequence). The ends were cut back, 1 base at V and 0 bases at J, with 14 bases in the middle. DNA for the CDR3: TGTGCCACCAGCAGAGCTGAGCCCAAACCTAGCACAGATACGCAGTATTTT. Amino acids: CATSRAEPKPSTDTQYF.

This sequence joins TRBV29-1 and TRBJ1-1; D gene ambiguous. Germline V gene data show CDR1 as SQVTM and CDR2 as ANQGSEA. Deletions cut 4 bases from V and 0 bases from J, with 15 bases between. This CDR3 has 15 residues. CDR3 residues: CSVVRLDAMNTEAFF. The CDR3 DNA reads as TGCAGCGTTGTCCGCCTGGATGCTATGAACACTGAAGCTTTCTTT.

This clonotype was recorded many times. V gene TRBV7-8 combines with J gene TRBJ2-1, with 10 nucleotides matching TRBD2. CDR1 is SGHVS, CDR2 FQNEAQ, per germline. CDR3 length equals 14 residues. The V segment lost 8 bases and the J segment 4 bases; nucleotides outside the gene matches: 5. The CDR3 reads CASVLAGVYNEQFF. The DNA for the CDR3 is TGTGCCAGCGTGCTAGCGGGAGTATACAATGAGCAGTTCTTC.